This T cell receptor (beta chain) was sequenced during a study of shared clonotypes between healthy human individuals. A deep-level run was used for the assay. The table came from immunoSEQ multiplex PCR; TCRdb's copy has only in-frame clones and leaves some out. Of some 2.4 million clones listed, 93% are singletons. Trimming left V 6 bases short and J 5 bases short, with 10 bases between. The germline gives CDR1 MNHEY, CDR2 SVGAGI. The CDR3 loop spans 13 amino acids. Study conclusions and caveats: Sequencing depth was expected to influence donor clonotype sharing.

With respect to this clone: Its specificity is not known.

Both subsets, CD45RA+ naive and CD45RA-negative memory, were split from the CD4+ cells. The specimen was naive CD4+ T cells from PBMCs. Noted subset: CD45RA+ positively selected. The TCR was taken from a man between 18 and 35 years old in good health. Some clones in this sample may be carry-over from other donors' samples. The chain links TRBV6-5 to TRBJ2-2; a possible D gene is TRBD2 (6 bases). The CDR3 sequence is CASSLTRTGELFF. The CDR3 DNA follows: TGTGCCAGCAGCCTGACTAGGACCGGGGAGCTGTTTTTT.